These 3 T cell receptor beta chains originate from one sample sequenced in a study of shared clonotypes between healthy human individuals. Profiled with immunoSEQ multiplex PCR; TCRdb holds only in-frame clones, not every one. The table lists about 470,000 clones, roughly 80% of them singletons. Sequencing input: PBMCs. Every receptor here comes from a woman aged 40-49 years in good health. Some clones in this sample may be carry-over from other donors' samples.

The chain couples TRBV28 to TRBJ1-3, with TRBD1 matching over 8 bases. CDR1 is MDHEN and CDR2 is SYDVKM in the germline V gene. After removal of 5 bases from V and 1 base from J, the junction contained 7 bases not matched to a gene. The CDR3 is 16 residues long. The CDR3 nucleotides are TGTGCCAGCAGTCACCCTGGGGACAGGTCTGGAAACACCATATATTTT. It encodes CASSHPGDRSGNTIYF.

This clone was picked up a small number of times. The CDR3 sequence is CASSLGRGGRNEQYF. In DNA form, the CDR3 reads TGTGCCAGCAGTTTAGGGCGGGGGGGGAGAAACGAGCAGTACTTC. The V and J genes are TRBV27 and TRBJ2-7, with TRBD2 matching 9 bases. The CDR3 contains 15 residues. Trimming at V came to 2 bases and at J to 5 bases, leaving 7 bases not matched to a gene. The germline V gene encodes CDR1 MNHEY and CDR2 SMNVEV (reference sequence).

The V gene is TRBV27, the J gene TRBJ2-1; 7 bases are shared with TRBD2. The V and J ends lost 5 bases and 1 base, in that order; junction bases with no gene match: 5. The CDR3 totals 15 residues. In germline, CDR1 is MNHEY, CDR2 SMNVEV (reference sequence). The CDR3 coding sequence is TGTGCCAGCAGTGGCCTAGCGGCTTCCTACAATGAGCAGTTCTTC. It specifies CASSGLAASYNEQFF.